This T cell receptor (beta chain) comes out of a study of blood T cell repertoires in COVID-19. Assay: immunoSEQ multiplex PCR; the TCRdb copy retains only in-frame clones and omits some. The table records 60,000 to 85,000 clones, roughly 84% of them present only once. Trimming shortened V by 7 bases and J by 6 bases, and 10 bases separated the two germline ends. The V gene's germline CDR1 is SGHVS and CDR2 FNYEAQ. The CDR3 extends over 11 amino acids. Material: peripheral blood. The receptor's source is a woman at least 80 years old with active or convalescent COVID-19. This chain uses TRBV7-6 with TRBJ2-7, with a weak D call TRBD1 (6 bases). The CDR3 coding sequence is TGTGCCAGCACCCAAGGGGGCGAGCAGTACTTC. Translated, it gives CASTQGGEQYF.